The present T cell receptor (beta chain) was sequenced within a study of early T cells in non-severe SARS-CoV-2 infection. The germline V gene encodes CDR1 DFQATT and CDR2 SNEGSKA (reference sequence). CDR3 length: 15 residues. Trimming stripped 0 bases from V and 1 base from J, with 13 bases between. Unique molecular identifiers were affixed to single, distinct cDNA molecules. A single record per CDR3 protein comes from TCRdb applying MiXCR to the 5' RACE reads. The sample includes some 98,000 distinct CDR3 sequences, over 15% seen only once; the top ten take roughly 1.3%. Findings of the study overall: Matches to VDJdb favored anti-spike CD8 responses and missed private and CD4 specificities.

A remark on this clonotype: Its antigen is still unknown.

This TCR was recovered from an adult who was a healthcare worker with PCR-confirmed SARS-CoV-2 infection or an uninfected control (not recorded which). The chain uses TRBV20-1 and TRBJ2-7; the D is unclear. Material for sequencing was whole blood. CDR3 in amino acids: CSARDPVQESYEQYF. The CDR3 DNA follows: TGCAGTGCTAGAGATCCCGTGCAGGAGTCCTACGAGCAGTACTTC.